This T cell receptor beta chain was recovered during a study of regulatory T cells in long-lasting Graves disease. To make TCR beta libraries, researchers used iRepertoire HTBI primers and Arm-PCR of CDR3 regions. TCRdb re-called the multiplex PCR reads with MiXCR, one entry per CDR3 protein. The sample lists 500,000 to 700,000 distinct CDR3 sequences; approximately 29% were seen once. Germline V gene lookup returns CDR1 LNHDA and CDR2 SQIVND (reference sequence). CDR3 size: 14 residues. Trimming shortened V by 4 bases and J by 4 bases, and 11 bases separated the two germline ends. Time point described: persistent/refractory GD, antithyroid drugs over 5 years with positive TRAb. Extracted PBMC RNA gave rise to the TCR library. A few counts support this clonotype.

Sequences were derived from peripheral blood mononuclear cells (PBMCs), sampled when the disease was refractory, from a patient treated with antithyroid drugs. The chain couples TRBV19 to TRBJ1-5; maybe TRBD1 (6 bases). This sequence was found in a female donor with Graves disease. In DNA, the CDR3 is TGTGCCAGTAGTACCCGGACAGAGAATCAGCCCCAGCATTTT. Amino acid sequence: CASSTRTENQPQHF.